These T cell receptor beta chains were read from a single sample in a study of metastatic and nonmetastatic thyroid tumors. Using MiXCR, TCRdb re-called clones from the PCR reads. The profile covers roughly 20,000 clones, with around 19% appearing a single time and roughly 2.6% taken by the ten largest. The sample consisted of adjacent normal tissue. These TCRs come from a male donor with papillary thyroid cancer or a benign thyroid nodule (not recorded which). Some clones in this sample may be carry-over from other donors' samples. The conserved cysteine and the conserved F or W are not part of the CDR3 here. The order of the fields is V gene, clone size, CDR3 protein. Clone sizes are shown as once, few, many, or a class for an expanded clone.

TRBV5-4 many ASSFDPGPLRDRGCPY
TRBV11-2 many ASSLEGGTLMFANTGELF
TRBV12-3/TRBV12-4 medium-sized ASRVAGYNEQF
TRBV4-3 many ASSPQVREVTEAF
TRBV30 many AWSAPQGRPGANVLT
TRBV7-9 many ASSFVVAGAYNEQF
TRBV28 many ASRPGTDKNIQY
TRBV29-1 many SSGQGGEQY
TRBV24-1 many ATSDSGQGQFTGELF
TRBV27 medium-sized ASSYQTATDTQY
TRBV7-8 many ASSLEQGARYNEQF